Listed here are 26 T cell receptor beta chains from one sample, sequenced in a study of OX40 agonist ivuxolimab in advanced cancers. Method: immunoSEQ multiplex PCR; TCRdb's copy keeps in-frame clones and lacks some. This table holds about 48,000 clones, roughly 83% found once. Specimen: CD4+ or CD8+ T cells sorted from blood, collected in a trial of the OX40 agonist ivuxolimab. These receptors originate from an adult with an advanced solid tumor such as melanoma, head and neck, liver or kidney cancer.

The chain is built from TRBV27 and TRBJ1-5; 7 bases are a match to TRBD1. Germline lookup yields CDR1 MNHEY and CDR2 SMNVEV (reference sequence). CDR3 length: 14 residues. Germline trimming cut 4 bases from V and 2 bases from J; bases unmatched to any gene: 2. The CDR3 nucleotides are TGTGCCAGCAGTTCGACAGGGCGCAATCAGCCCCAGCATTTT. Protein product: CASSSTGRNQPQHF.

The rearrangement uses TRBV29-1 and TRBJ1-2; D remains unclear. CDR1 SQVTM and CDR2 ANQGSEA come from the germline V gene. Trimming left V 3 bases short and J 7 bases short, with 12 bases between. The CDR3 consists of 12 residues. In nucleotides, the CDR3 is TGCAGCGTTGAGAGTGGGGTGGCTGGCTACACCTTC. It codes for CSVESGVAGYTF.

This chain joins TRBV29-1 and TRBJ1-3; TRBD1 agrees at 7 bases. Germline-derived CDR1 and CDR2 are SQVTM and ANQGSEA. The junction had 7 bases not matched to a gene; V was cut back by 7 bases and J by 1 base. The CDR3 has 14 residues. CDR3 in DNA: TGCAGCGCCCTGACAGGGTCTTCTGGAAACACCATATATTTT. Amino acid sequence: CSALTGSSGNTIYF.

This chain links TRBV7-2 with TRBJ1-3; D might be TRBD1 (5 bases). The CDR3 runs 17 residues. CDR1 and CDR2 from the germline V gene are SGHTA and FQGNSA. V was trimmed by 1 base and J by 1 base, leaving 14 bases between them. The CDR3 protein is CASSLGGVKGSGNTIYF. In DNA, the CDR3 is TGTGCCAGCAGCTTAGGGGGGGTTAAAGGTTCTGGAAACACCATATATTTT.

The V and J genes are TRBV5-1 and TRBJ1-1; D is perhaps TRBD1 (5 bases). Germline V CDR1 and CDR2: SGHRS, YFSETQ. The V and J ends lost 3 bases and 1 base respectively, with 16 bases between them. The CDR3 contains 16 residues. The CDR3 nucleotides are TGCGCCAGCAGCTGGGTAAGAGGGACCGAGAACACTGAAGCTTTCTTT. Translating it yields CASSWVRGTENTEAFF.

This chain uses TRBV18 with TRBJ2-2; D uncertain. V lost 0 bases, J lost 3 bases, and 8 bases lay in between. In germline, CDR1 is KGHSH, CDR2 LQKENI. The CDR3 is made up of 15 amino acids. The CDR3 DNA sequence: TGTGCCAGCTCACCACCGGGATTCTACACCGGGGAGCTGTTTTTT. This translates into CASSPPGFYTGELFF.

The chain couples TRBV6-5 to TRBJ2-3; D not resolved. The V gene's germline CDR1 is MNHEY and CDR2 SVGAGI. The length of the CDR3 is 13 residues. With 0 bases removed from V and 8 bases from J, the gap between germline ends came to 9 bases. The CDR3 DNA follows: TGTGCCAGCAGTTACTCAACAGACGGTACGCAGTATTTT. Its protein product is CASSYSTDGTQYF.

The chain has TRBV28 and TRBJ2-5, with D perhaps TRBD2 (6 bases). The end of the DNA fits TRBJ2-7 better, so the J call may be wrong. The length of the CDR3 is 17 residues. In germline, CDR1 is MDHEN, CDR2 SYDVKM. CDR3 amino acids: CASSPLGYRRGSYEQYF. CDR3 coding DNA: TGTGCCAGCAGCCCCTTAGGGTATCGGCGGGGCTCCTACGAGCAGTACTTC.

The chain has TRBV18 and TRBJ2-6; tentative D call: TRBD2 (6 bases). V lost 1 base to trimming and J lost 2 bases, with 12 bases between them. Germline V CDR1 and CDR2: KGHSH, LQKENI. CDR3 length: 17 residues. CDR3 in DNA: TGTGCCAGCTCACCACTGGGGGGATCCCCTGGGGCCAACGTCCTGACTTTC. Its translation: CASSPLGGSPGANVLTF.

This chain joins TRBV5-1 and TRBJ2-2, with 8 bases matching TRBD1. V dropped 7 bases and J dropped 4; count of bases not matched to a gene: 9. Per germline, CDR1 SGHRS and CDR2 YFSETQ. There are 15 residues in the CDR3. The CDR3 region has the DNA TGCGCCAGCTGTCAAGAGGACAGGGTCACCGGGGAGCTGTTTTTT. This encodes CASCQEDRVTGELFF.

This rearrangement joins TRBV5-5 to TRBJ2-1; perhaps D is TRBD1 or TRBD2 (6 bases each). Germline-derived CDR1 and CDR2 are SGHKS and YYEKEE (reference sequence). Trimming removed 5 bases from V and 0 bases from J, with 15 bases in between. This CDR3 comprises 16 residues. CDR3 loop: CASRLPGAGSYNEQFF. For the CDR3, the DNA is TGTGCCAGCAGGTTGCCGGGGGCCGGCTCCTACAATGAGCAGTTCTTC.

This chain connects TRBV4-1 to TRBJ2-3; weak D call: TRBD2 (6 bases). The CDR3 extends over 18 amino acids. The V gene lost 3 bases and the J gene lost 0 bases, with 19 bases spanning the gap. Germline loops: CDR1 MGHRA, CDR2 YSYEKL. The CDR3 loop reads CASSHLPHLASSTDTQYF. The CDR3 nucleotides are TGCGCCAGCAGCCACCTTCCCCATCTAGCGTCTAGCACAGATACGCAGTATTTT.

This clone was detected once. The gene calls are TRBV19 and TRBJ1-2; tentatively, D is TRBD1 (6 bases). This CDR3 comprises 15 residues. Germline CDR1 LNHDA, CDR2 SQIVND (reference sequence). V lost 3 bases, J lost 6 bases, and 17 bases lay in between. In DNA, the CDR3 is TGTGCCAGTAGTATTTGGGGGGCGCATAGGGATGGCTACACCTTC. Amino acids: CASSIWGAHRDGYTF.

The chain carries TRBV28 and TRBJ2-1; D unresolved. This CDR3 has 15 amino acids. The ends were cut back, 4 bases at V and 3 bases at J, with 13 bases in the middle. Germline-derived CDR1 and CDR2 are MDHEN and SYDVKM. For the CDR3, the DNA is TGTGCCAGCAGTTCACAAATCATGCACTACAATGAGCAGTTCTTC. Protein sequence: CASSSQIMHYNEQFF. Variable domain in full (rest from reference TRBV28 and TRBJ2-1): DVKVTQSSRYLVKRTGEKVFLECVQDMDHENMFWYRQDPGLGLRLIYFSYDVKMKEKGDIPEGYSVSREKKERFSLILESASTNQTSMYLCASSSQIMHYNEQFFGPGTRLTVL.

The genes are TRBV11-2 and TRBJ2-7; 8 bases fit TRBD1. The CDR3 loop spans 15 amino acids. The junction had 7 bases not matched to a gene; V was cut back by 3 bases and J by 3 bases. The V gene's germline CDR1 is SGHAT and CDR2 FQNNGV. The CDR3 nucleotides read TGTGCCAGCAGCTTTTTCCTTGGACAGGGCTACGAGCAGTACTTC. As protein: CASSFFLGQGYEQYF.

This chain joins TRBV19 and TRBJ2-7, with D unresolved. V lost 4 bases and J lost 4, with 14 bases in between. The CDR3 runs to 14 residues. In germline, CDR1 is LNHDA, CDR2 SQIVND (reference sequence). In nucleotides, the CDR3 is TGTGCCAGTAGTACTGGCACCTGGGGTTACGAGCAGTACTTC. Its translation is CASSTGTWGYEQYF.

This sequence joins TRBV27 and TRBJ2-1, with 9 bases fitting TRBD1. The CDR3 extends over 13 amino acids. Germline assignment: CDR1 MNHEY and CDR2 SMNVEV (reference sequence). J lost 5 bases, V lost 4 bases, and 0 bases had no gene match. The CDR3 DNA sequence: TGTGCCAGCAGTTGGGACAGGGACAATGAGCAGTTCTTC. Translation gives CASSWDRDNEQFF.

V is TRBV7-2 and J is TRBJ2-2; possible D gene TRBD1, 6 bases. V lost 5 bases and J 0 bases, leaving 19 bases between the germline ends. Germline-derived CDR1 and CDR2 are SGHTA and FQGNSA. The CDR3 contains 18 residues. The DNA for the CDR3 is TGTGCCAGCAGCCGAACCCCGGGACACTCCGCGAACACCGGGGAGCTGTTTTTT. Its protein is CASSRTPGHSANTGELFF. The full variable domain, with the rest looked up from reference TRBV7-2 and TRBJ2-2, is GAGVSQSPSNKVTEKGKDVELRCDPISGHTALYWYRQSLGQGLEFLIYFQGNSAPDKSGLPSDRFSAERTGGSVSTLTIQRTQQEDSAVYLCASSRTPGHSANTGELFFGEGSRLTVL.

The chain's CDR3 is CASRKRSSYNSPLHF. CDR3 DNA sequence: TGTGCCAGTAGGAAACGGAGCTCCTATAATTCACCCCTCCACTTT. This chain links TRBV19 with TRBJ1-6; no definite D call. The CDR3 loop spans 15 amino acids. Deletions cut 6 bases from V and 0 bases from J, with 9 bases between. The germline CDR1 and CDR2 sequences are LNHDA and SQIVND (reference sequence).

The chain employs TRBV19 and TRBJ1-5; weak D call: TRBD1 (6 bases). This CDR3 comprises 21 residues. The ends were cut back, 5 bases at V and 0 bases at J, with 29 bases in the middle. Germline V gene sequence: CDR1 LNHDA, CDR2 SQIVND (reference sequence). CDR3 loop: CASSGSLSSLGQTYSNQPQHF. The CDR3, as DNA: TGTGCCAGTAGTGGCTCCCTAAGTTCCCTTGGACAGACTTATAGCAATCAGCCCCAGCATTTT.

The CDR3 reads CASSLLGAGELFF. In DNA, the CDR3 is TGTGCCAGCAGTCTACTAGGAGCCGGGGAGCTGTTTTTT. This chain uses TRBV25-1 with TRBJ2-2, with D possibly being TRBD2 (5 bases). In germline, CDR1 is MGHDK, CDR2 SYGVNS. The CDR3 contains 13 residues. Trimming cost V 5 bases and J 6 bases, with 10 bases left between them.

The V gene is TRBV7-9, the J gene TRBJ2-3; no definite D call. Germline V CDR1 and CDR2: SEHNR, FQNEAQ (reference sequence). CDR3 size: 11 residues. Deletions cut 6 bases from V and 3 bases from J, with 4 bases between. CDR3 nucleotides: TGTGCCAGCAGGATAACAGATACGCAGTATTTT. Its protein product is CASRITDTQYF. The full variable domain, rest sourced from reference TRBV7-9 and TRBJ2-3, is DTGVSQNPRHKITKRGQNVTFRCDPISEHNRLYWYRQTLGQGPEFLTYFQNEAQLEKSRLLSDRFSAERPKGSFSTLEIQRTEQGDSAMYLCASRITDTQYFGPGTRLTVL.

The chain recombines TRBV5-1 with TRBJ1-2, with D possibly matching TRBD1 (5 bases). The CDR3 is 17 amino acids. Germline-derived CDR1 and CDR2 are SGHRS and YFSETQ. V lost 4 bases, J lost 7 bases, and 26 bases lay in between. This CDR3 is CASSPNQLQQGGGGYTF. The CDR3 nucleotides read TGCGCCAGCAGCCCAAACCAACTCCAACAAGGCGGGGGTGGCTACACCTTC.

This rearrangement joins TRBV11-1 to TRBJ2-3; maybe TRBD1 (6 bases). Germline CDR1 and CDR2: SGHAT and FQDESV (reference sequence). The CDR3 contains 14 residues. V shed 5 bases and J shed 2 bases, with 11 bases lying between them. The DNA of the CDR3 is TGTGCCAGCAGCCAGGGGCACGACACAGATACGCAGTATTTT. The encoded protein is CASSQGHDTDTQYF.

The chain couples TRBV4-3 to TRBJ1-4; D not resolved. Trimming left V 6 bases short and J 4 bases short, with 15 bases between. This CDR3 region has 15 residues. Germline CDR1 LGHNA, CDR2 YSLEER. The CDR3 DNA sequence: TGCGCCAGCAGTCTCGGTGGCCAGAGTAATGAAAAACTGTTTTTT. This gives the protein CASSLGGQSNEKLFF.

The chain recombines TRBV7-2 with TRBJ2-5, with 8 positions matching TRBD1. The CDR3 covers 16 residues. Germline lookup yields CDR1 SGHTA and CDR2 FQGNSA. V lost 4 bases and J lost 3; bases outside the gene matches: 10. The CDR3 DNA follows: TGTGCCAGCAGCTCACAGGGGGACAGCACCAAAGAGACCCAGTACTTC. Its translation is CASSSQGDSTKETQYF.